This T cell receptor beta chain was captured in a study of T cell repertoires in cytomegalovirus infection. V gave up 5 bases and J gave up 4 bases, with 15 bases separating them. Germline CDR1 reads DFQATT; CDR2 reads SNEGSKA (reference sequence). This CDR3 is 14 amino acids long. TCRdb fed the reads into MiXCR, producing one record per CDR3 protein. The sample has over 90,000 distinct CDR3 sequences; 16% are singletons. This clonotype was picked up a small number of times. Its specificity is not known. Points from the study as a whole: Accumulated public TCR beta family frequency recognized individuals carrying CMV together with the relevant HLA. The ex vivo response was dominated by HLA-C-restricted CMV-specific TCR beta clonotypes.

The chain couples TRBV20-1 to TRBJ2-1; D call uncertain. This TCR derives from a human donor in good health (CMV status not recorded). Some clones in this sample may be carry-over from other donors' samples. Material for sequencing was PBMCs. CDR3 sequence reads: CSAPVGGKYNEQFF. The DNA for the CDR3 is TGCAGTGCTCCCGTTGGTGGGAAATACAATGAGCAGTTCTTC.